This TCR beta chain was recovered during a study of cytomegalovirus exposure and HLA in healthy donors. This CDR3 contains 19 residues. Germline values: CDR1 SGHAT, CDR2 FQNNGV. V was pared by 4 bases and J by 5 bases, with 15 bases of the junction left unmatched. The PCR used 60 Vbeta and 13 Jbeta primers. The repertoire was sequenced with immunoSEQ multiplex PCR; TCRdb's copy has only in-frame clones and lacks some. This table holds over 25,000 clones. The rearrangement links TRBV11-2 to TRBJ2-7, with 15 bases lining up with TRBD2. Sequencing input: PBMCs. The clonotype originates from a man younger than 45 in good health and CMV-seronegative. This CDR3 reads CASSSIQRTSGRAPHEQYF. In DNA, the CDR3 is TGTGCCAGCAGCTCCATACAAAGGACTAGCGGGAGGGCCCCTCACGAGCAGTACTTC. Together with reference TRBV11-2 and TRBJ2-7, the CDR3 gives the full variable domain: EAGVAQSPRYKIIEKRQSVAFWCNPISGHATLYWYQQILGQGPKLLIQFQNNGVVDDSQLPKDRFSAERLKGVDSTLKIQPAKLEDSAVYLCASSSIQRTSGRAPHEQYFGPGTRLTVT.